This TCR beta chain is drawn from a study of TIL therapy for anti-PD-1-resistant metastatic lung cancer. This clone was detected a few times. The CDR3 has 15 residues. Germline V gives CDR1 MNHEY, CDR2 SVGAGI. J was trimmed by 14 bases and V by 5 bases; bases with no gene match: 18. This was the immunoSEQ v3 assay. Survey-level samples got 2 million or so read pairs; deep-level samples got roughly 5-6 million. Some clones are missing from TCRdb's copy, which holds only in-frame ones; the method was immunoSEQ multiplex PCR. The top ten hold roughly 2% of the sample, which has about 21,000 clones, around three quarters seen once. Regarding time point: pre-treatment sample, taken before nivolumab and TIL therapy.

Sequences were derived from blood, sampled at baseline. The rearrangement links TRBV6-5 to TRBJ2-1, with 7 bases fitting TRBD2. The origin of this receptor is a person aged 25 to 79 with non-small cell lung cancer. The CDR3 DNA reads TGTGCCAGCAGTCCTCGGGTTGGCGGGAGAATAGGAAAGTTCTTC. It specifies CASSPRVGGRIGKFF.